The TCR beta chain under discussion was sequenced for a study of control samples from healthy donors and cancer patients. Method: immunoSEQ multiplex PCR; TCRdb's copy keeps in-frame clones and lacks some. The sample lists about 120,000 clones, about 92% occurring once. This CDR3 spans 14 amino acids. Germline values: CDR1 SNHLY, CDR2 FYNNEI. V lost 7 bases, J lost 5 bases, and 17 bases lay in between. The sequenced sample consisted of PBMCs. The chain couples TRBV2 to TRBJ1-1, with D perhaps TRBD1 (5 bases). The sequence came from a man aged 45 to 65 with head and neck cancer. CDR3 DNA sequence: TGTGCCAGCACCTGGGGAGGGGCTGGGACTGAAGCTTTCTTT. It codes for CASTWGGAGTEAFF.